This T cell receptor beta chain was sequenced during a study of T cell responses to AZD1222 COVID-19 vaccine (dated by TCRdb to the early 2020s). For the wider study: Because spike-specific TCR depth and breadth did not differ between the two schedules, AZD1222 recipients who got a second dose at roughly 4 weeks were pooled with those who got a second dose at roughly 12 weeks. Trial participants were enrolled by age into subgroups of 18-55, 56-69 and 70-plus years, and around 140, 26 and 57 TCR-sequenced participants, respectively, were included in these subgroups. A total of 230 or so trial participants underwent TCR sequencing, of whom around 200 received two doses of AZD1222 and around 25 received two doses of the MenACWY control vaccine.

The CDR3 regions of human TCRbeta chains were analyzed by immunosequencing. On the authors' methods: TCRs in the repertoires were compared against a reference library of SARS-CoV-2-specific TCRs that had been generated with the MIRA antigen-specificity platform. Breadth was defined as the fraction of unique TCRs that were SARS-CoV-2-associated, and depth was defined as the fraction of total T cells that were SARS-CoV-2-associated. Each spike-specific TCR was assigned to its reactive spike region and to a CD4 or CD8 class using the MIRA data. Log10-transformed breadth and depth values were compared by one-way ANOVA with Sidak's multiple comparisons tests. The source is immuneACCESS, and TCRdb retained only in-frame sequences with V and J called. Part of the clones is not carried over; for the studies checked, unresolved V genes explain less than half of this, and the remainder is unexplained. The V and J calls and the clone size are those of that table, but D and trimming were determined from the DNA. For this sample the table gives around 100,000 clones, of which 90% to 95% were detected only once. The biggest ten clones account for roughly 2% of the sample.

The research as a whole found: Reportedly, close to half of the unique spike-specific TCRs recognized epitopes lying outside the regions that are mutated in the B.1.351 and B.1.1.7 variants. Because no samples from the day 14 peak response were available, repertoires could be characterized only after the peak T cell response. The 56-69-year group was small, and its depth increase did not reach significance, likely because of low power. Participants were mostly white British and included more females than males, and it was suggested by the authors that clonal diversity may have been underestimated. CD4 TCRs associated with the vaccine covered the entire spike protein, and the dominant responses were in regions 160-218 and 743-854. After two AZD1222 doses, both the breadth and the depth of spike-specific TCRs were significantly higher than at day 0 and than in MenACWY recipients. Conclusions about previously exposed vaccinees were limited because only six AZD1222 recipients were SARS-CoV-2 seropositive at baseline.

In regard to this clone: Its antigen has not been determined. Within one base of it there is no much larger clone, and no base qualities were kept.

V is shortened by 3 bases, J by 1 base, and the region joining them spans 14 bases. From the germline V gene, CDR1 is SGHRS and CDR2 is YFSETQ. Its CDR3 holds 15 amino acids, cysteine through phenylalanine. Of all the DNA, just the CDR3 is kept, 45 bases in frame from base 1. The sample's time point label, decoded: baseline before first vaccination. The vaccinee samples were drawn from two UK trials, COV001 and COV002, one of which was a single-blind randomized controlled phase 2/3 trial testing AZD1222 (ChAdOx1 nCoV-19) in healthy adults. For TCRbeta chain sequencing, PBMC samples were collected from trial participants at day 0 and at day 28 after the second dose.

The sequence derives from an adult in good health. Rearrangement joined TRBV5-1 to TRBJ2-7, with TRBD1 perhaps the D gene, on 6 matching bases. The sample here was peripheral blood, taken on day 0 of AZD1222 vaccination. The CDR3 sequence is CASSSDRLGSYEQYF. The bases read TGCGCCAGCAGCTCTGACAGGTTAGGATCCTACGAGCAGTACTTC.